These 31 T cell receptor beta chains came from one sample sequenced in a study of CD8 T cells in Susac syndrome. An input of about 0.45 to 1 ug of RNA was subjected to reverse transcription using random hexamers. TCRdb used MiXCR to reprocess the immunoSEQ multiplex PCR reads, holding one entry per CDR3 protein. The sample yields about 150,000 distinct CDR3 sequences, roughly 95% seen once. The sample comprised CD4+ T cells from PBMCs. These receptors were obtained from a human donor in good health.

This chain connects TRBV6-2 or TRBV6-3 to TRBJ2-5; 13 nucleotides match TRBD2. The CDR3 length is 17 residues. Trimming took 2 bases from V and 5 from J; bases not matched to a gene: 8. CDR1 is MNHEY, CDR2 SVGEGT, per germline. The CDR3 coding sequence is TGTGCCAGCAGTTACGGTGGACTAGCGGGAGCTTTTGAGACCCAGTACTTC. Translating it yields CASSYGGLAGAFETQYF.

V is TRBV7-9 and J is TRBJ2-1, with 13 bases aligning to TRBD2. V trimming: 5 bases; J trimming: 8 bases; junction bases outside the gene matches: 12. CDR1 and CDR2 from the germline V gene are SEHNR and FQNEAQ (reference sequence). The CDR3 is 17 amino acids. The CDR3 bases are TGTGCCAGCAGCCGAGGGACTAGCGGGGTTCAGTTGTATGAGCAGTTCTTC. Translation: CASSRGTSGVQLYEQFF.

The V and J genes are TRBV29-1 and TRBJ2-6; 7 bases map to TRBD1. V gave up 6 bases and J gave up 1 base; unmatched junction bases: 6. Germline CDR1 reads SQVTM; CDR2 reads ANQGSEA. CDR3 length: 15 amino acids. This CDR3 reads CSVVGGASGANVLTF. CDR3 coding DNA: TGCAGCGTCGTAGGGGGCGCGTCTGGGGCCAACGTCCTGACTTTC. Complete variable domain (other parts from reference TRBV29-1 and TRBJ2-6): SAVISQKPSRDICQRGTSLTIQCQVDSQVTMMFWYRQQPGQSLTLIATANQGSEATYESGFVIDKFPISRPNLTFSTLTVSNMSPEDSSIYLCSVVGGASGANVLTFGAGSRLTVL.

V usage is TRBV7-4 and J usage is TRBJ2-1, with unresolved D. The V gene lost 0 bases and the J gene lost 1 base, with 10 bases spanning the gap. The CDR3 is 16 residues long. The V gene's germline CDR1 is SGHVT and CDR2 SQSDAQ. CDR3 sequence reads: CASSLALPGSYNEQFF. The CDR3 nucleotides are TGTGCCAGCAGCTTAGCCCTCCCCGGGTCCTACAATGAGCAGTTCTTC.

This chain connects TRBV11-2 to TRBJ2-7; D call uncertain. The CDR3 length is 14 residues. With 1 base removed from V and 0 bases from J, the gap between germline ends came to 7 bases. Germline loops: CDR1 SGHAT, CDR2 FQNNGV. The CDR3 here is CASSLGVTSYEQYF. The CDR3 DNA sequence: TGTGCCAGCAGCTTAGGCGTCACCTCCTACGAGCAGTACTTC. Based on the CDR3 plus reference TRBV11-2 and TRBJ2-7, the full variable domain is EAGVAQSPRYKIIEKRQSVAFWCNPISGHATLYWYQQILGQGPKLLIQFQNNGVVDDSQLPKDRFSAERLKGVDSTLKIQPAKLEDSAVYLCASSLGVTSYEQYFGPGTRLTVT.

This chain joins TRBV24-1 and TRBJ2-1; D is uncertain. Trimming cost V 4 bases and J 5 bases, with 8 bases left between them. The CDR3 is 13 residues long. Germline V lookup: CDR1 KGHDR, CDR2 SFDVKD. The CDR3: CATSEALNNEQFF. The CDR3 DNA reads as TGTGCCACCAGTGAGGCGCTAAACAATGAGCAGTTCTTC.

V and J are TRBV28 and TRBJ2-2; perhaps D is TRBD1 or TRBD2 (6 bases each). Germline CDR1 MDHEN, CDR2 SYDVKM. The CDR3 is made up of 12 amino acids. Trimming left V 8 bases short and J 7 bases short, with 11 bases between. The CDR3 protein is CASWGAVGELFF. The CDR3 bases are TGTGCCAGCTGGGGGGCGGTCGGGGAGCTGTTTTTT.

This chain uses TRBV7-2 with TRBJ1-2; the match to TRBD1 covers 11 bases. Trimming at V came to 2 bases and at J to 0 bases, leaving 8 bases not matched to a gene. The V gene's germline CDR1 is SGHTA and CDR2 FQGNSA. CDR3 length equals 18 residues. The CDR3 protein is CASSLFIGQGAANYGYTF. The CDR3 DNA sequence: TGTGCCAGCAGCTTATTTATTGGACAGGGGGCCGCTAACTATGGCTACACCTTC.

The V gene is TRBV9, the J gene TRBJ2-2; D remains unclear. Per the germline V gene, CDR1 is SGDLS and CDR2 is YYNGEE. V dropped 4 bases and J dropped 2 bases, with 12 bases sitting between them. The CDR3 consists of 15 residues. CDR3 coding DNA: TGTGCCAGCAGCCCCGGTGTCACTAACACCGGGGAGCTGTTTTTT. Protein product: CASSPGVTNTGELFF. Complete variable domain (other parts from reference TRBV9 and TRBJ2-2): DSGVTQTPKHLITATGQRVTLRCSPRSGDLSVYWYQQSLDQGLQFLIQYYNGEERAKGNILERFSAQQFPDLHSELNLSSLELGDSALYFCASSPGVTNTGELFFGEGSRLTVL.

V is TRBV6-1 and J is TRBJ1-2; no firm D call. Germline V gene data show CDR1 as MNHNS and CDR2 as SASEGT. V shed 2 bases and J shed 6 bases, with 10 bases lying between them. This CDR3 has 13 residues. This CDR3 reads CASSEMGFDGYTF. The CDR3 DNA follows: TGTGCCAGCAGTGAAATGGGATTCGATGGCTACACCTTC.

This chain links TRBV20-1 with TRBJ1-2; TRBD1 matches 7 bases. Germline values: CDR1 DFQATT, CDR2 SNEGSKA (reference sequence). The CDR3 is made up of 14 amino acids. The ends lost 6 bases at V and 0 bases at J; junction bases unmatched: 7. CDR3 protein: CSADRDRTNYGYTF. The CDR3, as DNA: TGCAGTGCAGACCGGGACAGAACTAACTATGGCTACACCTTC.

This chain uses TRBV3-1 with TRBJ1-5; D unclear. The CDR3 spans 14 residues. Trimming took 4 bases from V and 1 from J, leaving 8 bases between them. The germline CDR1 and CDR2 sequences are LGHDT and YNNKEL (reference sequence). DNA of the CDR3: TGTGCCAGCAGCCCCTCTGGAAGCAATCAGCCCCAGCATTTT. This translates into CASSPSGSNQPQHF. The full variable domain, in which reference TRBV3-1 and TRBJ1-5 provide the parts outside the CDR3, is DTAVSQTPKYLVTQMGNDKSIKCEQNLGHDTMYWYKQDSKKFLKIMFSYNNKELIINETVPNRFSPKSPDKAHLNLHINSLELGDSAVYFCASSPSGSNQPQHFGDGTRLSIL.

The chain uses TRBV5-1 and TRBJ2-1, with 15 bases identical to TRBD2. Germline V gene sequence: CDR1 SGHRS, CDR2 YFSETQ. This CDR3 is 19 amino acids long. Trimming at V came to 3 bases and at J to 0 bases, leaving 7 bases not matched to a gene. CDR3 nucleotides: TGCGCCAGCAGCTATTTGGGACTAGCGGGAGGTAGCTCCTACAATGAGCAGTTCTTC. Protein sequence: CASSYLGLAGGSSYNEQFF.

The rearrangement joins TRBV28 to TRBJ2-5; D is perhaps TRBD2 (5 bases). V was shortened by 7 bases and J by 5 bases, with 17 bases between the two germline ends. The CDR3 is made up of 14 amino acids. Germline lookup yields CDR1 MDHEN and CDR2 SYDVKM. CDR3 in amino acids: CASTRGWEWETQYF. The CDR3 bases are TGTGCCAGCACCCGGGGTTGGGAGTGGGAGACCCAGTACTTC. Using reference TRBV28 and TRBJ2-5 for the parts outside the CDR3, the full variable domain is DVKVTQSSRYLVKRTGEKVFLECVQDMDHENMFWYRQDPGLGLRLIYFSYDVKMKEKGDIPEGYSVSREKKERFSLILESASTNQTSMYLCASTRGWEWETQYFGPGTRLLVL.

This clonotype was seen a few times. DNA for the CDR3: TGTGCCAGCTCACCAGGGAGACAAGAGACCCAGTACTTC. Its protein product is CASSPGRQETQYF. The chain has TRBV18 and TRBJ2-5; maybe TRBD2 (5 bases). The V end was cut by 2 bases, the J end by 2 bases, with 6 bases between. Germline V gene lookup returns CDR1 KGHSH and CDR2 LQKENI. The CDR3 has 13 residues.

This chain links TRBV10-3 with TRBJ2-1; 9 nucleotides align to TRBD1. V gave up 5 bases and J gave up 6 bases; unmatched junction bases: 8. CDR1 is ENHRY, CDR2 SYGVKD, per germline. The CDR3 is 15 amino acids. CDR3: CAISQDRGNSNEQFF. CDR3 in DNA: TGTGCCATCAGTCAAGACAGGGGGAATAGCAATGAGCAGTTCTTC.

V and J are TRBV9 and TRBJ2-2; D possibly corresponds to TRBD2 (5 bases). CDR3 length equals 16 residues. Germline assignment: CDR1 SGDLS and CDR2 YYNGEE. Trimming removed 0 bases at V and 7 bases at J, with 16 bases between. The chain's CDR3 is CASSVGSLASDGELFF. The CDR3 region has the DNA TGTGCCAGCAGCGTAGGATCCTTAGCGAGTGACGGGGAGCTGTTTTTT.

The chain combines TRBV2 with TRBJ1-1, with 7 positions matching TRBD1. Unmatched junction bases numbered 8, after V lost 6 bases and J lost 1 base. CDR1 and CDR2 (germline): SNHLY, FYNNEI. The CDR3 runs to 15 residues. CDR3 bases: TGTGCCAGCAGGAAGGACAGGTCCTGGAACACTGAAGCTTTCTTT. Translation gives CASRKDRSWNTEAFF.

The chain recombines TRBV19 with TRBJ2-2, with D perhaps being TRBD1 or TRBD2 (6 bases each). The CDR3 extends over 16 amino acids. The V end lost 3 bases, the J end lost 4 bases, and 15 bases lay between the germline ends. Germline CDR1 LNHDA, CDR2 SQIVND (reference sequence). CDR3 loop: CASSIWGARSTGELFF. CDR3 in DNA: TGTGCCAGTAGTATTTGGGGGGCGCGGAGCACCGGGGAGCTGTTTTTT.

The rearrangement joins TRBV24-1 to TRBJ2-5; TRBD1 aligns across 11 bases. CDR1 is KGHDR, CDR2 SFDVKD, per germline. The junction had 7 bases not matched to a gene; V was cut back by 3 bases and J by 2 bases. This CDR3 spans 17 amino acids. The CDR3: CATSDPAGQGGQETQYF. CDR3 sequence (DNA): TGTGCCACCAGTGATCCCGCGGGACAGGGGGGTCAAGAGACCCAGTACTTC.

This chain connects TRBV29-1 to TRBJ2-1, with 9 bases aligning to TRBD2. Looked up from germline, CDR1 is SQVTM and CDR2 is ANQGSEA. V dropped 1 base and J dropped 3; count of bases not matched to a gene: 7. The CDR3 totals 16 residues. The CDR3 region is CSVEGGRAVGYNEQFF. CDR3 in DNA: TGCAGCGTTGAAGGCGGGAGGGCCGTCGGCTACAATGAGCAGTTCTTC.

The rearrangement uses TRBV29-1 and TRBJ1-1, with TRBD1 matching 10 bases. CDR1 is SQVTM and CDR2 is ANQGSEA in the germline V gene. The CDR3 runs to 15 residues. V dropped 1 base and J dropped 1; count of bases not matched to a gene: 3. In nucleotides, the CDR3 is TGCAGCGTTGAAGGGGGACAGGGGTGGAACACTGAAGCTTTCTTT. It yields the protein CSVEGGQGWNTEAFF.

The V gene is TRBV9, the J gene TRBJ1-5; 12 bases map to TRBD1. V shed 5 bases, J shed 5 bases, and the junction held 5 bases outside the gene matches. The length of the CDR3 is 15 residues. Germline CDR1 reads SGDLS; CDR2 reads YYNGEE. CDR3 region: CASSYGTGGYQPQHF. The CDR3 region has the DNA TGTGCCAGCAGTTACGGGACAGGGGGCTATCAGCCCCAGCATTTT.

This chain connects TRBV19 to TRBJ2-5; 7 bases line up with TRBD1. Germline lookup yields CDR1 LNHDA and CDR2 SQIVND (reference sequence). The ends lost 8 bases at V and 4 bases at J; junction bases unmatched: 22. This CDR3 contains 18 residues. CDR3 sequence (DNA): TGTGCCAGTCAGGTACCCGGGACAGTTAATTTTGCTGGAGAGACCCAGTACTTC. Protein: CASQVPGTVNFAGETQYF. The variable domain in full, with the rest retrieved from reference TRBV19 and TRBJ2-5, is DGGITQSPKYLFRKEGQNVTLSCEQNLNHDAMYWYRQDPGQGLRLIYYSQIVNDFQKGDIAEGYSVSREKKESFPLTVTSAQKNPTAFYLCASQVPGTVNFAGETQYFGPGTRLLVL.

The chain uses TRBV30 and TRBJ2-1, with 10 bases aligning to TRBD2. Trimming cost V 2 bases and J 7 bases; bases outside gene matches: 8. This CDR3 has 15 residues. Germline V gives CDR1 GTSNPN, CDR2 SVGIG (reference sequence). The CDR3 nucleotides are TGTGCCTGGAGTAGCGGGAGGGCCGGGGTGAATGAGCAGTTCTTC. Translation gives CAWSSGRAGVNEQFF.

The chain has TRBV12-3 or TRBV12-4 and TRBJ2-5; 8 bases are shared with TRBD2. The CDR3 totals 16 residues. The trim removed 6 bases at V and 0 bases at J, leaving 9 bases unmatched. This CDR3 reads CASSYGLASYQETQYF. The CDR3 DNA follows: TGTGCCAGCAGCTACGGACTAGCCTCGTACCAAGAGACCCAGTACTTC.

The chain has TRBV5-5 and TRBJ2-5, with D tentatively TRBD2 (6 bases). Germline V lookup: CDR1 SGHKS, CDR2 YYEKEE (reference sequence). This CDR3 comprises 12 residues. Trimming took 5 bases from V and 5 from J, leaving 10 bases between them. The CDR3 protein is CASREGGETQYF. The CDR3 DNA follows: TGTGCCAGCAGGGAGGGTGGGGAGACCCAGTACTTC.

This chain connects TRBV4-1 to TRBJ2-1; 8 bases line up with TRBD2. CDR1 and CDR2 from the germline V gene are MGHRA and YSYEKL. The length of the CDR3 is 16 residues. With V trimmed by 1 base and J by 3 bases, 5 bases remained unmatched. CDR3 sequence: CASSQGISGVYNEQFF. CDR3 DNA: TGCGCCAGCAGCCAAGGTATTAGCGGGGTCTACAATGAGCAGTTCTTC.

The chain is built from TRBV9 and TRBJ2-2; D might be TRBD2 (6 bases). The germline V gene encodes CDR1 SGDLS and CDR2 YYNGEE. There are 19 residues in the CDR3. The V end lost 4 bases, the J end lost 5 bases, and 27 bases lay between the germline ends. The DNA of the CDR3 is TGTGCCAGCAGCACCGCACCCCTAGTAGCGGTGGGGGAGACCGGGGAGCTGTTTTTT. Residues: CASSTAPLVAVGETGELFF.

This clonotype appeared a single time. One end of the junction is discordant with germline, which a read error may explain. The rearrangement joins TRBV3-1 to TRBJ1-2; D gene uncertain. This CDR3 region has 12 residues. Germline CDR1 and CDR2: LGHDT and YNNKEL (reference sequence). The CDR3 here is CASTQKAGGYTF. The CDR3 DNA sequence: TGTGCCAGCACCCAAAAAGCGGGCGGCTACACCTTC.

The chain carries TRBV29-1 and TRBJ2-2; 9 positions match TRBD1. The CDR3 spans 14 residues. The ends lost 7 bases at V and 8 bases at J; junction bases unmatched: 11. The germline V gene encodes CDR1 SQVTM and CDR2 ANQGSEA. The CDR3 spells CSAESGQGGGELFF. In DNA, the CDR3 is TGCAGCGCCGAATCGGGACAGGGAGGGGGGGAGCTGTTTTTT.